This T cell receptor beta chain appears in the sequencing data of a study of CXCR3-negative and CXCR3-positive naive CD8 T cells. For the study at large: Roughly 1.5 +/- 0.3 million TRB reads came from each library, giving roughly 130 million in total.

The CDR3 sequence is 13 residues long. The germline V gene has CDR1 LGHNA and CDR2 YSLEER. The study made its TRB cDNA libraries by 5' RACE, adding UMI labels. One entry per CDR3 protein, without DNA, is what TCRdb gives after re-calling the 5' RACE reads. This sample contains 3,000 or so distinct CDR3 sequences. In terms of frequency, this clonotype is medium-sized (0.01 to 0.1%). The antigen remains unidentified. Study-wide findings and caveats: In naive cells, CXCR3-negative and CXCR3-positive subsets had similar TRBV-TRBJ usage; memory cells differed. More hydrophobic TRB CDR3s occurred in CXCR3-positive than in CXCR3-negative naive cells. Relative to memory CD8+ cells, whose diversity was much lower, both naive subsets had comparably high diversity.

Definition of naive CD8+ T cells rested on a CD45RO-CCR7+CD27+CD95- profile. The source of this sequence is a human donor in good health. Some clones in this sample may be carry-over from other donors' samples. Sequencing was carried out using naive CXCR3+ CD8+ T cells from blood. The subset here: CD45RO-CCR7+CD27+CD95- naive CD8+ T cells expressing CXCR3 (TNR3+). This chain joins TRBV4-3 and TRBJ2-3. CDR3 in amino acids: CASSVWVTDTQYF.